Included here is one TCR beta chain sequence, with context. What it recognizes is unknown. The sample comes from a study of neoadjuvant anti-PD-1 for oral cavity cancer. Turning to the study itself: Around day 43, patients without progression received a fourth nivolumab dose before surgery. Whole-study findings and limits: TCR analyses covered only a few patients per response group. Treg/Th17 ratio rose with pretreatment blood and fell with post-treatment tumor TCRbeta clonality.

Six replicates per PBMC sample, mostly from 480 ng of genomic DNA. Clones were sequenced by immunoSEQ multiplex PCR, and TCRdb holds only the in-frame ones, with some missing. Here the sample spans roughly 67,000 clones, around 80% being singletons. CDR1 and CDR2 (germline): SGHTA, FQGNSA. This CDR3 is 15 amino acids long. The V end was cut by 1 base, the J end by 0 bases, with 8 bases between. V usage is TRBV7-2 and J usage is TRBJ2-3, with unresolved D. The receptor comes from a person aged 35-79 years with oral cavity squamous cell carcinoma. The material was PBMCs, obtained before nivolumab (anti-PD-1) treatment. The CDR3 sequence: CASSLGPWSTDTQYF. In DNA form, the CDR3 reads TGTGCCAGCAGCTTAGGACCCTGGAGCACAGATACGCAGTATTTT.